The present TCR beta chain was sequenced within a study of cytomegalovirus exposure and HLA in healthy donors. Study conclusions and caveats: A later analysis by the authors found several of the most significant clusters apparently linked to common viral pathogens. Excluded: some indistinguishable V segments such as TRBV6-2 and TRBV6-3. In a later analysis, TCR association rates varied by HLA locus: DRB1 most, HLA-C fewest. Within a later analysis, the majority of CMV-associated TCR beta chains appeared HLA-restricted.

With regard to this clone: Its target is not known.

Primers: 60 Vbeta forward and 13 Jbeta reverse. Sequenced by immunoSEQ multiplex PCR; TCRdb stores in-frame clones only, minus some. The table records approximately 110,000 clones, about 70% of them present only once. The CDR3 consists of 15 residues. Germline V gene data show CDR1 as KGHSH and CDR2 as LQKENI. V lost 6 bases to trimming and J lost 4 bases, with 18 bases between them. Sequencing was done on a sample of PBMCs. This TCR came from a man aged 30 to 39 in good health and CMV-seronegative. V gene TRBV18 combines with J gene TRBJ1-1, with a possible D match to TRBD1 (5 bases). Written as DNA, the CDR3 is TGTGCCAGCTCCCACGGGGGGTCTGGAAGCACTGAAGCTTTCTTT. Residues: CASSHGGSGSTEAFF.